Listed here is a single T cell receptor beta chain. The sample originates from a study of blood T cell repertoires in COVID-19. The wider study: T cells, B-cell-depleted T cells, or PBMCs supplied cDNA or gDNA.

Per the authors' pipeline: Reference gene primer amplification gave nucleated cell count estimates. TCRdb's table, derived via immunoSEQ multiplex PCR, lists solely in-frame clones and lacks some. V and J calls and clone size are given by that table; D and trimming were obtained from the DNA. Of roughly 55,000 clones detected, 86% appear once; the ten largest clones hold over 9.5%. The source material was peripheral blood. The source of this sequence is a man aged 70-80 years with active COVID-19.

This CDR3 is CAIRASGDQETQYF. Written as DNA, the CDR3 is TGTGCCATCCGTGCTAGCGGGGATCAAGAGACCCAGTACTTC. The genes are TRBV10-3 and TRBJ2-5; the match to TRBD2 covers 9 bases. Unmatched junction bases numbered 6, after V lost 8 bases and J lost 2 bases. The germline V gene encodes CDR1 ENHRY and CDR2 SYGVKD. This CDR3 has 14 residues.